This T cell receptor (beta chain) originates from a study of T-cell reconstitution after alpha-beta-depleted transplantation in children. During its preparation, the TCRbeta library received unique molecular identifiers. Each CDR3 protein is one row after TCRdb ran MiXCR on the PCR reads. The table records some 490,000 distinct CDR3 sequences, around an eighth of them present only once. The CDR3 is made up of 16 amino acids. Germline CDR1 reads KGHSH; CDR2 reads LQKENI. Trimming took 2 bases from V and 0 from J, leaving 11 bases between them. The sequence derives from a human donor who donated a stem cell graft to a child with combined immunodeficiency. Sequenced material: PBMCs from the stem cell graft donor, taken from the stem cell graft. The V call is TRBV18, the J call TRBJ1-3, with D unclear. Here the CDR3 DNA reads TGTGCCAGCTCACCAGCAGGCGTTAACTCTGGAAACACCATATATTTT. This codes for CASSPAGVNSGNTIYF.